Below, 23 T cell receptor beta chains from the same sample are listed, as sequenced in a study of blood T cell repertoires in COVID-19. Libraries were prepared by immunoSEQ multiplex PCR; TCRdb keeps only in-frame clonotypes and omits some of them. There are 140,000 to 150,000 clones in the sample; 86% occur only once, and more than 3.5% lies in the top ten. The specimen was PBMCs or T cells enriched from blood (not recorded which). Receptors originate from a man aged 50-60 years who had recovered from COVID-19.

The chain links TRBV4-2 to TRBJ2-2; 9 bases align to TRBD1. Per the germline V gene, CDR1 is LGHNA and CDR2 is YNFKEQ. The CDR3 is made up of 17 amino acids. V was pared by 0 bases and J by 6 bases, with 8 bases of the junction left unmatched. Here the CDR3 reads CASSQDPWTGVAGELFF. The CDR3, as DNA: TGTGCCAGCAGCCAAGACCCCTGGACAGGGGTGGCCGGGGAGCTGTTTTTT.

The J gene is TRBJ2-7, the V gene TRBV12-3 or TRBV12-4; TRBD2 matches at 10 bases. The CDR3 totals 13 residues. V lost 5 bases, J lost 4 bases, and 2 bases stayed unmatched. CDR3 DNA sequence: TGTGCCAGCAGTCTTAGCGGGGGGTACGAGCAGTACTTC. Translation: CASSLSGGYEQYF.

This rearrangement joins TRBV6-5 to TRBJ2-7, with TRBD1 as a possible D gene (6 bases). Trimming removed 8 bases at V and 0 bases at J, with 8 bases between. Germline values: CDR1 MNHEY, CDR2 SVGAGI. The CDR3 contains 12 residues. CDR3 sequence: CASRTVSYEQYF. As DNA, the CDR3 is TGTGCCAGCCGGACAGTCTCCTACGAGCAGTACTTC.

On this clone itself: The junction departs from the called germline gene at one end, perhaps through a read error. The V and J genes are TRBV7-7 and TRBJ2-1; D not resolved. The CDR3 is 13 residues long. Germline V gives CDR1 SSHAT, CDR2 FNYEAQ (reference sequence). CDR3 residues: CASSPAAVNEQFF. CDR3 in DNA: TGTGCTAGCAGCCCGGCGGCTGTGAATGAGCAGTTCTTC.

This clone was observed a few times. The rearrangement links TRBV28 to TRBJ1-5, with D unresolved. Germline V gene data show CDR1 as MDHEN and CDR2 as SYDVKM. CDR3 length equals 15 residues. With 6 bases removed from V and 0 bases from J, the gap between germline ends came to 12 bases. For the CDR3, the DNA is TGTGCCAGCAGCCCTATCTTATATAGCAATCAGCCCCAGCATTTT. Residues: CASSPILYSNQPQHF.

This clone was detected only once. In DNA, the CDR3 is TGTGCCAGCAGTTTAAAGGGGGCGGGGACTGAAGCTTTCTTT. Protein sequence: CASSLKGAGTEAFF. The V call is TRBV27, the J call TRBJ1-1, with 7 bases fitting TRBD1. The ends lost 2 bases at V and 5 bases at J; junction bases unmatched: 5. Germline CDR1 MNHEY, CDR2 SMNVEV (reference sequence). This CDR3 spans 14 amino acids.

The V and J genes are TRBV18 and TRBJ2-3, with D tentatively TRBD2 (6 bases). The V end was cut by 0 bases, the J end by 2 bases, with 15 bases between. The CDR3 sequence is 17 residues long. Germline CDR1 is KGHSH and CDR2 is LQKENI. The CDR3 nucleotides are TGTGCCAGCTCACCACCGGGGGACTCCTCCCTCACAGATACGCAGTATTTT. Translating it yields CASSPPGDSSLTDTQYF.

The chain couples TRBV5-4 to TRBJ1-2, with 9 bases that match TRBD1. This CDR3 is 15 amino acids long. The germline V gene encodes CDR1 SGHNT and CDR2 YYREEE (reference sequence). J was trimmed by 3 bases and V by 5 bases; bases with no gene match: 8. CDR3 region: CASRKDRGSDYGYTF. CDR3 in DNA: TGTGCCAGCAGGAAGGACAGGGGCTCCGACTATGGCTACACCTTC.

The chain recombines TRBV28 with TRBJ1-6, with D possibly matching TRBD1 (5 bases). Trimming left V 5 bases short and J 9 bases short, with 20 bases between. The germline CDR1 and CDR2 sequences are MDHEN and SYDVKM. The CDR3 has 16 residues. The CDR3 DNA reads TGTGCCAGCAGTGGTTCCCAGGGTAAAAGTAGTTCACCCCTCCACTTT. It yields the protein CASSGSQGKSSSPLHF.

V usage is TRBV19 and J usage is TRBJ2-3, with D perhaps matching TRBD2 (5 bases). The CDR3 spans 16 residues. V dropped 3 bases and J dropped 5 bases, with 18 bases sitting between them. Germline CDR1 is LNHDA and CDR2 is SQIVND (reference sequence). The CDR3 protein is CASSMFRAELGDTQYF. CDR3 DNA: TGTGCCAGTAGTATGTTCCGAGCGGAATTGGGAGATACGCAGTATTTT.

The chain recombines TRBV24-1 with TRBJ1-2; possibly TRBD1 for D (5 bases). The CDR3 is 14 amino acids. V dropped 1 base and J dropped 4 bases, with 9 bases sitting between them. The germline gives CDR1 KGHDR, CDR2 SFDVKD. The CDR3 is CATSDLGRGYGYTF. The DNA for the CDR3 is TGTGCCACCAGTGATTTAGGAAGGGGCTATGGCTACACCTTC.

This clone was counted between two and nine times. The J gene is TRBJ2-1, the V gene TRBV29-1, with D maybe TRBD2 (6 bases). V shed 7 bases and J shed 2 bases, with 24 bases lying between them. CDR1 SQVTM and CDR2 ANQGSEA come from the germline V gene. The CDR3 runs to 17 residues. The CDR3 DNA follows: TGCAGCGCTCGAACCTCGACGGGGGAATTAACCTACAATGAGCAGTTCTTC. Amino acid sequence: CSARTSTGELTYNEQFF.

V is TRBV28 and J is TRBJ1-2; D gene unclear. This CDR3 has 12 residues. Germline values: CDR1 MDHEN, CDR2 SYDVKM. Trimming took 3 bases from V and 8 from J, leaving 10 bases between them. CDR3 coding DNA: TGTGCCAGCAGTTTGCGAGGGTTAGGCTACACCTTC. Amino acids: CASSLRGLGYTF.

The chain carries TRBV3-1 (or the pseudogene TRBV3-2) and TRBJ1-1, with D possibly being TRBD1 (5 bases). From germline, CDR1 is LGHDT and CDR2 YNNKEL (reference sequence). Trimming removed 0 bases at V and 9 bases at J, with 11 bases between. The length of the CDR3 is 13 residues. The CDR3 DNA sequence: TGTGCCAGCAGCCAAGATCAGGGCAGAAAAGCTTTCTTT. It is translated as CASSQDQGRKAFF.

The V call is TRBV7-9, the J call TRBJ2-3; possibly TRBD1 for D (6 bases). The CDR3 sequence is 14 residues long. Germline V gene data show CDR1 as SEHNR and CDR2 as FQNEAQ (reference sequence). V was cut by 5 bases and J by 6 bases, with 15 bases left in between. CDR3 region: CASSPSTGRDTQYF. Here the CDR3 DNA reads TGTGCCAGCAGCCCATCGACAGGTCGGGATACGCAGTATTTT.

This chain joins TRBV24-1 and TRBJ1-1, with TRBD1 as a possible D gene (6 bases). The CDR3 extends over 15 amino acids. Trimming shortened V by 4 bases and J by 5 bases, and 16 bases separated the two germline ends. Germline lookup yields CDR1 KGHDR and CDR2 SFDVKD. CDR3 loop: CATSDPSRGSTEAFF. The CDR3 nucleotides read TGTGCCACCAGTGACCCCAGCAGGGGTAGTACTGAAGCTTTCTTT.

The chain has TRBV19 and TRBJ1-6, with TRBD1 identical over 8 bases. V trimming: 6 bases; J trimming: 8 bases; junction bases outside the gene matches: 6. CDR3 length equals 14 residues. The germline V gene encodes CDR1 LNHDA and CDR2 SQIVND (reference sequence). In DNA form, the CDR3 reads TGTGCCAGTAGCCAGACAGGGGTGTATTCACCCCTCCACTTT. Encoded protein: CASSQTGVYSPLHF.

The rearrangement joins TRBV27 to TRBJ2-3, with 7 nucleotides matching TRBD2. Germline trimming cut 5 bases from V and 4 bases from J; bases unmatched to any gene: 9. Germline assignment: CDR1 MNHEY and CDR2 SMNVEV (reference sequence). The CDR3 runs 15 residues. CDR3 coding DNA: TGTGCCAGCAGTCCCGGGTGGGGAGGGGCAGATACGCAGTATTTT. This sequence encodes CASSPGWGGADTQYF.

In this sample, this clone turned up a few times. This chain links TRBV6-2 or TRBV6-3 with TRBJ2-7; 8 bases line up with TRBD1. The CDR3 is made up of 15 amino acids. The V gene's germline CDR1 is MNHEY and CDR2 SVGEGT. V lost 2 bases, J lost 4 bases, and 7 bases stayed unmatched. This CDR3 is CASSYPGTGSYEQYF. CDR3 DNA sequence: TGTGCCAGCAGTTACCCCGGGACAGGTTCTTACGAGCAGTACTTC.

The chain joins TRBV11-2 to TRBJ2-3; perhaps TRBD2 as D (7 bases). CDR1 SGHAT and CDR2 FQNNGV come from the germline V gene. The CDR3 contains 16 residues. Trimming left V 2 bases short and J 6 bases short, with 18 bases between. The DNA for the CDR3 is TGTGCCAGCAGCTTATCCCGGGGGGCGGGGGATGATACGCAGTATTTT. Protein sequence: CASSLSRGAGDDTQYF.

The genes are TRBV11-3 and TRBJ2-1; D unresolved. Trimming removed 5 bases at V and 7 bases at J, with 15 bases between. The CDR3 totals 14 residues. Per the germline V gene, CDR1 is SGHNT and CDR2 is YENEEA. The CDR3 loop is CASSPGGLTNEQFF. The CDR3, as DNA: TGTGCCAGCAGCCCAGGTGGGCTCACGAATGAGCAGTTCTTC.

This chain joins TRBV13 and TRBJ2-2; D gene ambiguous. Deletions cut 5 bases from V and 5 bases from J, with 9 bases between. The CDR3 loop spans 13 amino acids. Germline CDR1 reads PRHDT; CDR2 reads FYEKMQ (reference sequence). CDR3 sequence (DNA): TGTGCCAGCAGCCCTAATCCTACCGGGGAGCTGTTTTTT. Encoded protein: CASSPNPTGELFF. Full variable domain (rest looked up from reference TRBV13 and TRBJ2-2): AAGVIQSPRHLIKEKRETATLKCYPIPRHDTVYWYQQGPGQDPQFLISFYEKMQSDKGSIPDRFSAQQFSDYHSELNMSSLELGDSALYFCASSPNPTGELFFGEGSRLTVL.

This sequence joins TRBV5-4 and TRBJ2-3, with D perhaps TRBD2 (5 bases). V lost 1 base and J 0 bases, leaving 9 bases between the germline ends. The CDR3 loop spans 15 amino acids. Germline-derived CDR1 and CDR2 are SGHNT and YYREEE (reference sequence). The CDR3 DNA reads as TGTGCCAGCAGCTTGTCGGGGTCAAGCACAGATACGCAGTATTTT. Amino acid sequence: CASSLSGSSTDTQYF.